Listed here are 3 T cell receptor beta chains from one sample, sequenced in a study of CD8 T cells in ankylosing spondylitis. Each CDR3 protein gets one entry after TCRdb re-called the 5' RACE reads with MiXCR. The sample shows a few hundred thousand distinct CDR3 sequences, around 8% of them seen only once. These receptors are not linked to any known antigen. Study conclusions and caveats: Characteristic of ankylosing spondylitis blood, it appeared, was a TCR beta motif comprising several highly homologous variants.

The sample taken for sequencing was blood, either unsorted or a sorted T cell fraction (not recorded which). These receptors all come from a male donor with ankylosing spondylitis.

This clonotype was counted only a few times. The chain couples TRBV6-1 to TRBJ1-5; 9 positions agree with TRBD1. J lost 6 bases, V lost 3 bases, and 6 bases had no gene match. The CDR3 totals 15 residues. Germline CDR1 is MNHNS and CDR2 is SASEGT. The CDR3 protein is CASSEGTGRTQPQHF. The CDR3 nucleotides are TGTGCCAGCAGTGAGGGGACAGGGAGAACTCAGCCCCAGCATTTT.

There are a few counts of this clonotype. This chain joins TRBV5-1 and TRBJ2-7; D gene unclear. This CDR3 has 16 amino acids. The germline V and J ends were trimmed by 0 bases and 1 base, with 14 bases remaining between them. CDR1 is SGHRS, CDR2 YFSETQ, per germline. The CDR3 DNA reads as TGCGCCAGCAGCTTGGCGATGGTGGATGTTTCCTACGAGCAGTACTTC. Translated: CASSLAMVDVSYEQYF.

The rearrangement uses TRBV7-2 and TRBJ2-1, with D perhaps TRBD2 (6 bases). The CDR3 sequence is 13 residues long. Per germline, CDR1 SGHTA and CDR2 FQGNSA. The V and J ends lost 6 bases and 9 bases respectively, with 15 bases between them. The CDR3 DNA reads as TGTGCCAGCAGGGGGGGTGCTCGGGCTGAGCAGTTCTTC. This translates into CASRGGARAEQFF.